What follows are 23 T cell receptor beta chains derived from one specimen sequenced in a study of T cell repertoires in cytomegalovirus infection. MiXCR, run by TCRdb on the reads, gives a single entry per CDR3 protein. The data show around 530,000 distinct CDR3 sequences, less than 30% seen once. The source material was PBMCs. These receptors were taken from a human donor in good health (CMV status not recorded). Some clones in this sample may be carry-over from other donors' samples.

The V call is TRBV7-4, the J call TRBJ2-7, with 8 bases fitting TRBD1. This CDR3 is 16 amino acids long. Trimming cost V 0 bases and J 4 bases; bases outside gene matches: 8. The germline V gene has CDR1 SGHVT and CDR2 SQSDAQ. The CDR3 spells CASSLAQGGISYEQYF. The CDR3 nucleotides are TGTGCCAGCAGCTTAGCACAGGGGGGAATTTCGTACGAGCAGTACTTC. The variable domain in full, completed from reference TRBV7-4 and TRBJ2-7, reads GAGVSQSPRYKVAKRGRDVALRCDSISGHVTLYWYRQTLGQGSEVLTYSQSDAQRDKSGRPSGRFSAERPERSVSTLKIQRTEQGDSAVYLCASSLAQGGISYEQYFGPGTRLTVT.

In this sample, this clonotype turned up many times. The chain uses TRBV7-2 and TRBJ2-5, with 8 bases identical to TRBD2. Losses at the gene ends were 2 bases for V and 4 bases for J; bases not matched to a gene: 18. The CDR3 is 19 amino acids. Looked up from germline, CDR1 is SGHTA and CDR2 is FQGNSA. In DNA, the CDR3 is TGTGCCAGCAGCTTATCCGGGCCGGCCAATCAGCGGGGGTTAGAGACCCAGTACTTC. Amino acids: CASSLSGPANQRGLETQYF.

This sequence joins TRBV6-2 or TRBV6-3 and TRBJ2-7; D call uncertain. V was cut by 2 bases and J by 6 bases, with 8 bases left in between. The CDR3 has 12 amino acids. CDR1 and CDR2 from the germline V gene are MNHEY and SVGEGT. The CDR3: CASSYRNTEQYV. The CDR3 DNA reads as TGTGCCAGCAGTTACCGAAATACCGAGCAGTACGTC.

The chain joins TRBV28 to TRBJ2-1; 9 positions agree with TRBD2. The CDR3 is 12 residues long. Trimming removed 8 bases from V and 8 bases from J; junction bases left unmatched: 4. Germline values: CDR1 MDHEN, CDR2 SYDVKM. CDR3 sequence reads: CASGASGDEQFF. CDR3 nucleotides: TGTGCCAGCGGGGCTAGCGGGGATGAGCAGTTCTTC.

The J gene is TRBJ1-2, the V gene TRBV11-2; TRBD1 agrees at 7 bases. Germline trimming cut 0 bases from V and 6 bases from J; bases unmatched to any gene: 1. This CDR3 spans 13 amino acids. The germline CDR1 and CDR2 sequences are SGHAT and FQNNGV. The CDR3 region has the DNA TGTGCCAGCAGCTTAGACAGGGGGAATGGCTACACCTTC. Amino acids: CASSLDRGNGYTF.

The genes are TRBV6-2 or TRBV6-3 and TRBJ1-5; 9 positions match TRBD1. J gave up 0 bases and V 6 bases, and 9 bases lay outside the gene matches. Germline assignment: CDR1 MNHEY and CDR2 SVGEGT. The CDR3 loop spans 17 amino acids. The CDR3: CASSPGTGSYSNQPQHF. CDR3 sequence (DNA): TGTGCCAGCAGCCCCGGGACAGGGAGTTATAGCAATCAGCCCCAGCATTTT.

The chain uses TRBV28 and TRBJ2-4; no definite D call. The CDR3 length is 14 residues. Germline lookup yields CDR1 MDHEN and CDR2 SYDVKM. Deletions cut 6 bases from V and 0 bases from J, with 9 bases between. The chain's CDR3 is CASRLNIAKNIQYF. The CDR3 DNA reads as TGTGCCAGCAGGCTGAACATAGCCAAAAACATTCAGTACTTC.

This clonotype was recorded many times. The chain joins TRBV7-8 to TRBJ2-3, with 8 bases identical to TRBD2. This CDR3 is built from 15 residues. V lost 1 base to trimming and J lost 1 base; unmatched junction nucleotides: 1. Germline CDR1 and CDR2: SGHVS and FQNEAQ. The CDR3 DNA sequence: TGTGCCAGCAGCTTAGACGGGAGGGGCACAGATACGCAGTATTTT. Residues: CASSLDGRGTDTQYF.

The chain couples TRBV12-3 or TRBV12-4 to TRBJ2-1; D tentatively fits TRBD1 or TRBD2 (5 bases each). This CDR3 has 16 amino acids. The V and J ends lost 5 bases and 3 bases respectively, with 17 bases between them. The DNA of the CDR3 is TGTGCCAGCAGTGCCTCGTCGGGACGCTACTACAATGAGCAGTTCTTC. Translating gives CASSASSGRYYNEQFF.

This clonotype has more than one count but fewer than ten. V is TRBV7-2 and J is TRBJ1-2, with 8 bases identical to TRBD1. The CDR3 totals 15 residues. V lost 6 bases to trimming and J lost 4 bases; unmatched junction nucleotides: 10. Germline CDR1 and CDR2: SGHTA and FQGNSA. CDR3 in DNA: TGTGCCAGCAGGGGAACAGGGACAGGTACCTATGGCTACACCTTC. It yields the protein CASRGTGTGTYGYTF. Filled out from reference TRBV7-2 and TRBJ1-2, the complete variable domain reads GAGVSQSPSNKVTEKGKDVELRCDPISGHTALYWYRQSLGQGLEFLIYFQGNSAPDKSGLPSDRFSAERTGGSVSTLTIQRTQQEDSAVYLCASRGTGTGTYGYTFGSGTRLTVV.

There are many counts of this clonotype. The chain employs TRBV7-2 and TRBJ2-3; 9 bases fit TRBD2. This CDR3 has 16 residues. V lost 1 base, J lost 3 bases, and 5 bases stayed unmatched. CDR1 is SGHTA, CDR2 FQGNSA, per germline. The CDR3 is CASSLGLAGQTDTQYF. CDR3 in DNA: TGTGCCAGCAGCTTAGGCCTAGCGGGGCAAACAGATACGCAGTATTTT.

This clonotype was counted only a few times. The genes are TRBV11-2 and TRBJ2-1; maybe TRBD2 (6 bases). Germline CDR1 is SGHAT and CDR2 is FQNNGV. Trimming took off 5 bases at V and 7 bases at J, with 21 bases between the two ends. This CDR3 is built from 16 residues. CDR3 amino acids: CASSPRGMGIGNEQFF. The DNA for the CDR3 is TGTGCCAGCAGCCCCCGGGGGATGGGGATAGGTAATGAGCAGTTCTTC.

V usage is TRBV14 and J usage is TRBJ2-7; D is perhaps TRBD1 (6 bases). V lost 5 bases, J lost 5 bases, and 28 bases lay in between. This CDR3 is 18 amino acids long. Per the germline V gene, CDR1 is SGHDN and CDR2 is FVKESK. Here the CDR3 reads CASSNLPWQGSVGNEQYV. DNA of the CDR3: TGTGCCAGCAGCAATTTACCTTGGCAGGGGAGTGTTGGAAACGAGCAGTACGTC.

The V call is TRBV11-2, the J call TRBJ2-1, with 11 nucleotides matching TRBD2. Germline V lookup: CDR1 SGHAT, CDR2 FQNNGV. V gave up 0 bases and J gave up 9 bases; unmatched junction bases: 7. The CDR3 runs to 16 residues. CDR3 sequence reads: CASSLDLAGGTREQFF. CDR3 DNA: TGTGCCAGCAGCTTAGATCTAGCGGGAGGAACCCGTGAGCAGTTCTTC.

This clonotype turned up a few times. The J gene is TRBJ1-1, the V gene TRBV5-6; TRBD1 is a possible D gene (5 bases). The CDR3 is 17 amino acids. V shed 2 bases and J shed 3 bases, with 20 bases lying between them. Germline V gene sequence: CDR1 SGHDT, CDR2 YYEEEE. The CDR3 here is CASSLPQGPGSYTEAFF. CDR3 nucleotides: TGTGCCAGCAGCTTACCCCAGGGCCCAGGTAGTTACACTGAAGCTTTCTTT.

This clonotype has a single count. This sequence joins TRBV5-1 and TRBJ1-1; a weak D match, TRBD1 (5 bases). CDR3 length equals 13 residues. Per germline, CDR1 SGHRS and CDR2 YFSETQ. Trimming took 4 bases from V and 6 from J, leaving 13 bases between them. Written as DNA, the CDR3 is TGCGCCAGCAGCCCCAGGGAGAAGGCTGAAGCTTTCTTT. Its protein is CASSPREKAEAFF.

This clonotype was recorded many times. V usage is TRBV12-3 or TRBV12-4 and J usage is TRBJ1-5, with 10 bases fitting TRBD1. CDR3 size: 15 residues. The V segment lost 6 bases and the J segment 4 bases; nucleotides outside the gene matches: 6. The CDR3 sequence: CASSRGQGFNQPQHF. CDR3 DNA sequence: TGTGCCAGCAGCCGGGGACAGGGGTTTAATCAGCCCCAGCATTTT.

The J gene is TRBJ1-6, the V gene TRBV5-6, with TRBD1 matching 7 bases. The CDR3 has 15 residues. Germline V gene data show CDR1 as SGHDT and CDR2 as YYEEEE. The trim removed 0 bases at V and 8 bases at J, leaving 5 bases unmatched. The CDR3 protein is CASSLETGIYSPLHF. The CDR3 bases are TGTGCCAGCAGCTTGGAGACAGGGATTTATTCACCCCTCCACTTT.

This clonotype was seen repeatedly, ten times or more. CDR3 sequence reads: CAARGAMNTEAFF. In DNA, the CDR3 is TGTGCCGCCAGAGGGGCCATGAACACTGAAGCTTTCTTT. V usage is TRBV7-9 and J usage is TRBJ1-1; D perhaps matches TRBD1 (5 bases). Looked up from germline, CDR1 is SEHNR and CDR2 is FQNEAQ (reference sequence). The CDR3 extends over 13 amino acids. V lost 11 bases to trimming and J lost 0 bases, with 13 bases between them.

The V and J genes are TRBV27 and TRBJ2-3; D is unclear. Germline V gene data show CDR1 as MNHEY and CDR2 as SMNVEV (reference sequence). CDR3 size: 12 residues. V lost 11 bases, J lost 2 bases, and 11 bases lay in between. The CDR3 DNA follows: TGTGCCTCTGGGCGGAACACAGATACGCAGTATTTT. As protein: CASGRNTDTQYF.

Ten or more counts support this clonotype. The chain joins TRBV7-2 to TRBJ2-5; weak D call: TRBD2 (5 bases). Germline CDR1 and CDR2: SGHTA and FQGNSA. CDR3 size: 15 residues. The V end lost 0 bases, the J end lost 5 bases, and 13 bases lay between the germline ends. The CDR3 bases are TGTGCCAGCAGCTTAGCCCTACTAGTCGGGGAGACCCAGTACTTC. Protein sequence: CASSLALLVGETQYF.

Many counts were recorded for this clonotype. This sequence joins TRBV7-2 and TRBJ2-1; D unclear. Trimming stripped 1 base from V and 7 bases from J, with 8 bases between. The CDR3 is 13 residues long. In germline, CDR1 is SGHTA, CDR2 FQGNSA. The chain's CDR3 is CASSLGSRNEQFF. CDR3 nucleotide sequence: TGTGCCAGCAGCTTAGGTTCTAGGAATGAGCAGTTCTTC.

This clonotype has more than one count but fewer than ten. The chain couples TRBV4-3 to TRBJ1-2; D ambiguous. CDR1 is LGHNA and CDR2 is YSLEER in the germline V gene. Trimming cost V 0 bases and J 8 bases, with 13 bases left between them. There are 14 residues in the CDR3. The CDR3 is CASSQDLGYRGYTF. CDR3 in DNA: TGCGCCAGCAGCCAAGATCTGGGTTACCGGGGCTACACCTTC.